This section outlines one T cell receptor (beta chain) sequence together with its context. This clonotype appeared a few times. Its antigen target is currently unknown. This may be a read error, as it is one base from a much larger clone. The sample originates from a study of neurological immune-mediated disorders (dated by TCRdb to between 2018 and 2021). Looking at the study overall: Among the roughly 34 multiple sclerosis patients, relapsing-remitting MS accounted for around 30 and secondary progressive MS accounted for 3. The approximately 110 TCR-beta libraries included longitudinal samples, technical triplicates and paired sorted CD4+ and CD8+ T-cell subsets alongside PBMC samples. Peripheral blood TCR-beta repertoires from HTLV-I-associated myelopathy (HAM/TSP) patients, multiple sclerosis patients and healthy controls were compared by UMI-based sequencing. The cohort included some 70 subjects: around 15 with HAM/TSP, around 34 with multiple sclerosis, and about 20 healthy controls. The investigation overall reported the following: TCR clonal expansion was highest in HAM/TSP patients and lowest in MS patients, with MS patients falling below even healthy controls. Across subjects, expanded clones never shared an identical CDR3 amino acid sequence, which suggests that the TCR-beta repertoires in every group were private. No association of the MS cluster with clinical or MRI features was observed, and the need for larger cohorts was stated by the authors. Phylogenetic analysis grouped repertoires from 18 of 34 MS patients into a cluster of related CDR3 sequences, suggesting a possible repertoire-level signature.

cDNA was synthesized by template-switch 5'RACE using a primer carrying a 10-nucleotide random unique molecular identifier by which each TCR transcript was tagged. Each sequencing run produced over 200 million TCR-beta sequences covering 15-18 subjects. The RNeasy kit was used for extraction of total RNA. The KAPA Real-time Library Amplification kit was used to amplify TCR-beta VDJ regions with primers targeting the TCR constant region and the 5'RACE anchor. Sample indexes and Illumina adaptors were added in a first PCR, and a second PCR then increased library yield. After Ampure bead purification, the roughly 650 bp TCR product was size-selected on a 2% E-gel SizeSelection system. Before pooling, library quality was checked on a Bioanalyzer, concentration was measured with Qubit, and libraries were quantified with the Kapa Library Quantification kit. Paired-end 2 x 150 bp sequencing of the libraries was performed on an Illumina HiSeq 2500. To increase sequence diversity, 25-30% phiX was spiked into each library pool. The study's own analysis went as follows. The UMI-based MiGEC pipeline processed quality-filtered reads and removed over 80% of raw TCR sequences during error correction. VDJ genes were aligned to IMGT germline references, and each clonotype was defined by a unique CDR3 amino acid sequence together with V-J genes. Clonal expansion, Shannon diversity and CDR3 relatedness were evaluated with VDJtools (CalcPairwiseDistances, ClusterSamples), while phylogenetic trees were built in CLCbio workbench. Using coefficient-of-variation modelling across technical triplicates, the study counted a clone as expanded if it had at least 8 unique UMIs. TCRdb trimmed the raw reads at Q25, called clones with MiXCR and kept productive beta chains. Every entry covers one CDR3 protein and lists the most common genes and DNA from its rows. Here the V and J calls rest on TCRdb's processing, not on the authors' analysis. The sample contains 80,000 to 100,000 distinct CDR3 sequences, 3.5% of them found a single time. The ten largest clonotypes hold around 3.2% of the sample.

Libraries from unsorted PBMCs were made from 2 million PBMCs kept in RNAlater at -80 degrees C until RNA extraction. Multiple sclerosis patients were enrolled in a US clinical protocol evaluating disease progression by magnetic resonance imaging. Peripheral blood was subjected to Ficoll-Hypaque density gradient centrifugation to isolate PBMCs, which were then cryopreserved in liquid nitrogen. The germline V gene supplies CDR1 SNHLY and CDR2 FYNNEI. The CDR3 measures 12 amino acids from cysteine to phenylalanine. The kept DNA is CDR3 alone, 36 bases in frame from the first base. The sequencing input was PBMCs. The V gene is TRBV2 and the J gene is TRBJ2-1; TRBD2 could be the D gene, as 5 bases match. This TCR came from a woman between 45 and 65 years old with multiple sclerosis. The CDR3 reads CDSVSGLSEQFF. The bases read TGTGACAGCGTCTCGGGGTTGAGTGAGCAGTTCTTC.